This TCR beta chain was sequenced during a study of CD8+ T cells in alopecia areata. Germline assignment: CDR1 SGDLS and CDR2 YYNGEE. Trimming removed 0 bases from V and 4 bases from J; junction bases left unmatched: 6. CDR3 length: 15 amino acids. It was cDNA, reverse transcribed from extracted RNA, that served as the sequencing template. Sequenced by immunoSEQ multiplex PCR; TCRdb stores in-frame clones only, minus some. Of approximately 61,000 clones listed, around 96% were seen once; the top ten hold roughly 24%. The chain employs TRBV9 and TRBJ1-1; 7 nucleotides align to TRBD1. The sample was CD8+ T cells sorted from blood, taken at week 0. This sequence was found in a human donor with alopecia areata. The CDR3 spells CASSVGKGAVTEAFF. The DNA of the CDR3 is TGTGCCAGCAGCGTAGGTAAGGGGGCGGTCACTGAAGCTTTCTTT.